Listed below are T cell receptor beta chains from one sample, sequenced in a study of T cells in tuberculosis. Generated by immunoSEQ multiplex PCR, the TCRdb table keeps only in-frame clones and is missing some. This sample has 30,000 to 35,000 clones, with 95% to 96% found just once. Sequencing was done on a sample of PBMCs. These receptors were obtained from a donor aged 5 to 30 with latent tuberculosis or without tuberculosis infection. Both conserved end residues are trimmed from each CDR3.

CDR3 protein,V gene,CDR3 length,J gene
ASSEVVYRAGQPQH,TRBV6-1,14,TRBJ1-5
ASIGLALYNEQF,TRBV2,12,TRBJ2-1
ASRRGWAAF,TRBV6-5,9,TRBJ1-1
ASSLISGDGYT,TRBV11-1,11,TRBJ1-2
ASSAQGNGYT,TRBV7-6,10,TRBJ1-2
ASSAGLMTVPTEAF,TRBV5-1,14,TRBJ1-1
ASSFRGGTPDTQY,TRBV7-2,13,TRBJ2-3
ASSAPAGQGAGGYT,TRBV9,14,TRBJ1-2
ASSENNLYNEQF,TRBV2,12,TRBJ2-1
ASSGDGTGIRGYT,TRBV9,13,TRBJ1-2
ASTGGPNTGELF,TRBV28,12,TRBJ2-2
ASSSHTSYEQY,TRBV5-8,11,TRBJ2-7
ASSYSTGGDYGYT,TRBV6-5,13,TRBJ1-2
ASSYVGQGYNEQF,TRBV6-5,13,TRBJ2-1
ASSPRAGEQF,TRBV6-5,10,TRBJ2-1
ASSPDRGLGEQY,TRBV18,12,TRBJ2-7
ASSYGAGARDTQY,TRBV6-6,13,TRBJ2-3
ASSLGFTGVGETQY,TRBV11-2,14,TRBJ2-5
ASSSETGESWDTEAF,TRBV7-7,15,TRBJ1-1
ASSLYDRGDGYT,TRBV7-2,12,TRBJ1-2
ASSSNSVAIHGYT,TRBV6-5,13,TRBJ1-2
ASSGWDRGRNEQY,TRBV7-9,13,TRBJ2-7
ASSLGGLRGNTIY,TRBV5-1,13,TRBJ1-3
ATSRERGGPYEQY,TRBV15,13,TRBJ2-7
ASSLRDPWSNEQF,TRBV5-1,13,TRBJ2-1
ATSRDRGRDTQY,TRBV15,12,TRBJ2-3
ASSPNRKETQY,TRBV11-1,11,TRBJ2-5
ASSSQKPGQANYGYT,TRBV7-2,15,TRBJ1-2
ASRARDGAYNEQF,TRBV6-1,13,TRBJ2-1
ASSLERQNNEQF,TRBV5-1,12,TRBJ2-1
ASSLEGLADNEQF,TRBV7-7,13,TRBJ2-1
ASSKGTSGIDEQF,TRBV5-1,13,TRBJ2-1
ASSPRGGEPRELF,TRBV11-3,13,TRBJ2-2
ASSPEGGKGEQY,TRBV7-9,12,TRBJ2-7
ASSPGGNEQF,TRBV9,10,TRBJ2-1
ASSSGPTGLTYEQY,TRBV4-1,14,TRBJ2-7
ASSDFRTQAGETQY,TRBV6-1,14,TRBJ2-5
ASSRDSNTGELF,TRBV7-3,12,TRBJ2-2
AWRGTSTYNEQF,TRBV30,12,TRBJ2-1
ASSGTGDYNEQF,TRBV7-6,12,TRBJ2-1
ASSSRGAGGLTQY,TRBV7-8,13,TRBJ2-3
ASSQAYNEQF,TRBV4-1,10,TRBJ2-1
ASSLEGMETQY,TRBV11-2,11,TRBJ2-5
ASSPNGGDEQF,TRBV7-3,11,TRBJ2-1
ASSDIAGLYNEQF,TRBV25-1,13,TRBJ2-1
ATKDGRVTDTQY,TRBV19,12,TRBJ2-3
ASSVLGLAGGIYNEQF,TRBV9,16,TRBJ2-1
ASSLPGGGGDTQY,TRBV9,13,TRBJ2-3
AIKKQGNTEAF,TRBV10-3,11,TRBJ1-1
AGRGQGAGELF,TRBV19,11,TRBJ2-2
ASSSSGTENSPLH,TRBV7-2,13,TRBJ1-6
ASYPDRGPGGYT,TRBV19,12,TRBJ1-2
ASRYSGGPTGELF,TRBV27,13,TRBJ2-2
ASSLTRLSDTHSDTQY,TRBV4-1,16,TRBJ2-3